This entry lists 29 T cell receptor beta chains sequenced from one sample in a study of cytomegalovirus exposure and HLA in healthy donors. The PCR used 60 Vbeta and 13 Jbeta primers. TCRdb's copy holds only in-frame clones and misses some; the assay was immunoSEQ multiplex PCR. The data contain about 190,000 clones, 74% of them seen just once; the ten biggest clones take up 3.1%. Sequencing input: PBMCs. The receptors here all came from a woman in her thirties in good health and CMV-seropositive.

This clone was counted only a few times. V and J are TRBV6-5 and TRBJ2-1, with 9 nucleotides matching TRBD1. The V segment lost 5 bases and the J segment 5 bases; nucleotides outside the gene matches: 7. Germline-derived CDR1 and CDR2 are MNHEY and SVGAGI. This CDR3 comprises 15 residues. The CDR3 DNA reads TGTGCCAGCAGTCTGGGACAGGGAGTTAACAATGAGCAGTTCTTC. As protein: CASSLGQGVNNEQFF.

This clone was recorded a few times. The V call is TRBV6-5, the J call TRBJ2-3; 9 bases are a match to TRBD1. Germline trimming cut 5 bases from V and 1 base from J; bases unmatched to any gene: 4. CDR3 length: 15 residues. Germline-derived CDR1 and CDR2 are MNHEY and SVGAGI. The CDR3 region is CASSPGQGGTDTQYF. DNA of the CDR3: TGTGCCAGCAGTCCGGGACAGGGAGGCACAGATACGCAGTATTTT.

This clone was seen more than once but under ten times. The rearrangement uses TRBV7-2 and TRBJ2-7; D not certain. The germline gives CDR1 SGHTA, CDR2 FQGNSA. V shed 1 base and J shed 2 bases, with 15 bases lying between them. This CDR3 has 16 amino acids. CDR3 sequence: CASSLGGGRTAYEQYF. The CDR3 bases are TGTGCCAGCAGCTTAGGTGGCGGCCGCACCGCCTACGAGCAGTACTTC.

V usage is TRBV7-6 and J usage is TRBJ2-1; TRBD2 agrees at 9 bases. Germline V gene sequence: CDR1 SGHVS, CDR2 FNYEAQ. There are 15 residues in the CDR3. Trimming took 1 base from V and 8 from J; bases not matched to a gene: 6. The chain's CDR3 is CASSLVSGSGYEQFF. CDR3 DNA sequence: TGTGCCAGCAGCTTAGTTAGCGGGAGTGGTTATGAGCAGTTCTTC.

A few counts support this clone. The CDR3 nucleotides read TGTGCCAGTAGTGTAAGCCCAGATACGCAGTATTTT. Its translation: CASSVSPDTQYF. The chain combines TRBV19 with TRBJ2-3; D unresolved. CDR1 is LNHDA and CDR2 is SQIVND in the germline V gene (reference sequence). The CDR3 extends over 12 amino acids. V lost 5 bases and J lost 4, with 7 bases in between.

The CDR3 loop is CASSLARDWNMNTEAFF. The CDR3 region has the DNA TGTGCCAGCAGCTTGGCCCGAGACTGGAACATGAACACTGAAGCTTTCTTT. The rearrangement joins TRBV7-9 to TRBJ1-1; no clear D. The ends were cut back, 3 bases at V and 0 bases at J, with 17 bases in the middle. CDR1 and CDR2 (germline): SEHNR, FQNEAQ (reference sequence). The CDR3 runs to 17 residues.

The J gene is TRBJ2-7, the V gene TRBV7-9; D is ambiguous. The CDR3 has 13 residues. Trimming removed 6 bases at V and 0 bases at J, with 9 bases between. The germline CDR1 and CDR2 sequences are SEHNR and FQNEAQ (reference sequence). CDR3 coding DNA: TGTGCCAGCAGTCGCGGTTCCTCCTACGAGCAGTACTTC. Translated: CASSRGSSYEQYF.

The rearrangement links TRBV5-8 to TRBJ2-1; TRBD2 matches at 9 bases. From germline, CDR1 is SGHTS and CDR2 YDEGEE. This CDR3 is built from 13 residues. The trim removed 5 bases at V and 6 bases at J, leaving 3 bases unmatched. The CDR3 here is CASRREGPNEQFF. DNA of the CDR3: TGTGCCAGCAGGCGGGAGGGCCCCAATGAGCAGTTCTTC.

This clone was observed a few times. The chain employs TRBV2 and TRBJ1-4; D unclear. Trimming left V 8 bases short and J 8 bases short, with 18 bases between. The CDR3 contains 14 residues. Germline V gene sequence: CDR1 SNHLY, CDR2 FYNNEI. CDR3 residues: CASGRHQAREKLFF. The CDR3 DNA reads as TGTGCCAGCGGGAGGCATCAGGCAAGGGAAAAACTGTTTTTT.

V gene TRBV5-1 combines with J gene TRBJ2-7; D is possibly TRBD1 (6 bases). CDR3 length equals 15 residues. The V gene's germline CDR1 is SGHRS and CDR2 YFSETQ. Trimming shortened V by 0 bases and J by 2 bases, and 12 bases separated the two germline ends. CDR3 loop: CASSLDGTSAYEQYF. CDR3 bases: TGCGCCAGCAGCTTGGACGGGACATCGGCCTACGAGCAGTACTTC.

The CDR3 region is CASSPNFSGYNEQFF. As DNA, the CDR3 is TGTGCCAGTAGTCCCAACTTTAGCGGGTACAATGAGCAGTTCTTC. The chain is built from TRBV19 and TRBJ2-1, with 7 bases that match TRBD2. Unmatched junction bases numbered 8, after V lost 5 bases and J lost 4 bases. The CDR3 runs to 15 residues. Germline values: CDR1 LNHDA, CDR2 SQIVND (reference sequence).

The CDR3 spells CASSGTGTLNQPQHF. The DNA of the CDR3 is TGTGCCAGCAGCGGGACAGGGACCCTCAATCAGCCCCAGCATTTT. The chain couples TRBV2 to TRBJ1-5; 9 nucleotides align to TRBD1. The junction had 6 bases not matched to a gene; V was cut back by 6 bases and J by 3 bases. This CDR3 is 15 amino acids long. Germline V gives CDR1 SNHLY, CDR2 FYNNEI.

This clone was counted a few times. The DNA of the CDR3 is TGTGCCAGCAGCTTAGCGGGACTGGGGGTGGGGGGTGAGCAGTTCTTC. Residues: CASSLAGLGVGGEQFF. V and J are TRBV7-2 and TRBJ2-1, with D perhaps TRBD2 (6 bases). Germline V lookup: CDR1 SGHTA, CDR2 FQGNSA. V lost 0 bases, J lost 9 bases, and 18 bases lay in between. This CDR3 is 16 amino acids long.

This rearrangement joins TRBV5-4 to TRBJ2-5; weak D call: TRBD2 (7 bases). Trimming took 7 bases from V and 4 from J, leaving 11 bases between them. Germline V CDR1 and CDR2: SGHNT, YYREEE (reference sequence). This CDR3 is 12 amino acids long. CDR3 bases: TGTGCCAGCGGGGGGGCGGGAGAGACCCAGTACTTC. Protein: CASGGAGETQYF.

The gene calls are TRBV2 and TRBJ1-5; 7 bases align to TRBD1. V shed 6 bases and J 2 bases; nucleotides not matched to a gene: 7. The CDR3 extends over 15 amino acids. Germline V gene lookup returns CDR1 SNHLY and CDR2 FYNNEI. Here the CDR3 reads CASSPTGVGNQPQHF. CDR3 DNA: TGTGCCAGCAGCCCTACAGGGGTCGGCAATCAGCCCCAGCATTTT.

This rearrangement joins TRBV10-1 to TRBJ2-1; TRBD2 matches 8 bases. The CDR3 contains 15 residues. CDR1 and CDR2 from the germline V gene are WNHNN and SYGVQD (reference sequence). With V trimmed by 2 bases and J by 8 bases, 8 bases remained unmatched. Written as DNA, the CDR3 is TGCGCCAGCAGTGAGCAAGCGGGAGAATCCTATGAGCAGTTCTTC. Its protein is CASSEQAGESYEQFF.

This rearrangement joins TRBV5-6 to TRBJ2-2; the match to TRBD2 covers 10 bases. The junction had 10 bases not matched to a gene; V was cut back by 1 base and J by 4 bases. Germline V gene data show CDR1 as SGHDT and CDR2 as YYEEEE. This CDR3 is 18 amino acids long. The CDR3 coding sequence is TGTGCCAGCAGCTTGATCTCTAGCGGGAGTTGGGGCACCGGGGAGCTGTTTTTT. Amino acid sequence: CASSLISSGSWGTGELFF.

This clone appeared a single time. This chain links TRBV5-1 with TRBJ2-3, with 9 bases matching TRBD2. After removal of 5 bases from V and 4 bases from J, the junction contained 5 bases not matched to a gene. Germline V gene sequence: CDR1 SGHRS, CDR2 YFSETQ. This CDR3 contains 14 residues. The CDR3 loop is CASRLAGVPDTQYF. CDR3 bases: TGCGCCAGCAGGTTAGCGGGAGTACCAGATACGCAGTATTTT.

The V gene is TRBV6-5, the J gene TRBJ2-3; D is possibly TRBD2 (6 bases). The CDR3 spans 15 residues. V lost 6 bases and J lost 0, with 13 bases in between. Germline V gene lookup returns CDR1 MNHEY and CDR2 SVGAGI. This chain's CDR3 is CASRSSGASTDTQYF. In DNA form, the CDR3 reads TGTGCCAGCAGGTCCTCGGGAGCGAGCACAGATACGCAGTATTTT.

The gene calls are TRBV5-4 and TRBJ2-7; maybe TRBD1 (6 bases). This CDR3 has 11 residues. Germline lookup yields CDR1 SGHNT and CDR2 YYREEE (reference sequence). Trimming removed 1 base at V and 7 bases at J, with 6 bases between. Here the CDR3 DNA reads TGTGCCAGCAGCTTGAGGGGGGAGCAGTACTTC. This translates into CASSLRGEQYF.

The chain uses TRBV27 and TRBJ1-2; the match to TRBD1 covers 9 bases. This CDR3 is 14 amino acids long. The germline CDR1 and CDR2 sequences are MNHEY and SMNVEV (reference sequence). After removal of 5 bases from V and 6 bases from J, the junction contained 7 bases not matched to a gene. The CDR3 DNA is TGTGCCAGCAGTCCGGGACAGGGATGGGATGGCTACACCTTC. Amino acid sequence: CASSPGQGWDGYTF.

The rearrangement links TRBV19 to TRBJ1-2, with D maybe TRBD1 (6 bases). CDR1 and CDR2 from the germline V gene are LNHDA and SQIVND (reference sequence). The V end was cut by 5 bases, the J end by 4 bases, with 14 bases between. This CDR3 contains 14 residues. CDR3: CASSPQGSLYGYTF. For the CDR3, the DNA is TGTGCCAGTAGTCCTCAGGGGTCCCTCTATGGCTACACCTTC.

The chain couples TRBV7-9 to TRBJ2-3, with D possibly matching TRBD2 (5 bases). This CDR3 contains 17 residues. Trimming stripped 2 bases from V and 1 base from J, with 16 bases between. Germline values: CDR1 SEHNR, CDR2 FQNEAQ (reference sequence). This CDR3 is CASSLRPATRGTDTQYF. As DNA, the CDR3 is TGTGCCAGCAGCTTAAGGCCAGCTACGCGGGGCACAGATACGCAGTATTTT.

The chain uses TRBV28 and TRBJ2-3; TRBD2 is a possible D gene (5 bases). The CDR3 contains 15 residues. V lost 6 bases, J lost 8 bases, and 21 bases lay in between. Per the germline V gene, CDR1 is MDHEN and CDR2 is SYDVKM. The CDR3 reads CASSHAEVPAGTQYF. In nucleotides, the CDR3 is TGTGCCAGCAGCCACGCAGAGGTGCCGGCGGGTACGCAGTATTTT.

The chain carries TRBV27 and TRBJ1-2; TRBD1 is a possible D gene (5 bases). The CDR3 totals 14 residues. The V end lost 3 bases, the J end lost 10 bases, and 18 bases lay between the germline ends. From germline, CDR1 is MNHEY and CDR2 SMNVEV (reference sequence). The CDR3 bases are TGTGCCAGCAGTTTTTTAGGGAAAGGGGTAGACTACACCTTC. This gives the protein CASSFLGKGVDYTF.

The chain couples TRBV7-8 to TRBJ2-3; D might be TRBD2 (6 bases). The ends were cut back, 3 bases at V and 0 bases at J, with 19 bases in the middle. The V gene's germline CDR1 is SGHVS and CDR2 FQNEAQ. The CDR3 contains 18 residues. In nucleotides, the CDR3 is TGTGCCAGCAGCTTCAGACCCGGGACTGCGCTAAGCACAGATACGCAGTATTTT. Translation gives CASSFRPGTALSTDTQYF.

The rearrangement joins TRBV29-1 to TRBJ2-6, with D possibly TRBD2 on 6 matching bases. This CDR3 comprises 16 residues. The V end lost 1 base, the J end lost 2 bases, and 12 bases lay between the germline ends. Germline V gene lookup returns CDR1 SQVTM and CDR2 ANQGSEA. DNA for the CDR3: TGCAGCGTTGAAGTACCCGGGAGCACTGGGGCCAACGTCCTGACTTTC. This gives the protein CSVEVPGSTGANVLTF.

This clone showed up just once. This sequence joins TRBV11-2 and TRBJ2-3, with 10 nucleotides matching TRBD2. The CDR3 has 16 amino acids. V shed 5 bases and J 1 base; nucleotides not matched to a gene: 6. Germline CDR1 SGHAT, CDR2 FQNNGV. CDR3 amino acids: CASSVSGRSRTDTQYF. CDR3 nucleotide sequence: TGTGCCAGCAGCGTTAGCGGGAGGTCCCGCACAGATACGCAGTATTTT. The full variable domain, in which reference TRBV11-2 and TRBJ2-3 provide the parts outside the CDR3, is EAGVAQSPRYKIIEKRQSVAFWCNPISGHATLYWYQQILGQGPKLLIQFQNNGVVDDSQLPKDRFSAERLKGVDSTLKIQPAKLEDSAVYLCASSVSGRSRTDTQYFGPGTRLTVL.

Here the CDR3 reads CASSWGGDGNQPQHF. DNA for the CDR3: TGTGCCAGCAGTTGGGGGGGTGATGGCAATCAGCCCCAGCATTTT. The V and J genes are TRBV6-1 and TRBJ1-5; D possibly corresponds to TRBD1 (5 bases). Germline V gene data show CDR1 as MNHNS and CDR2 as SASEGT. V was pared by 5 bases and J by 2 bases, with 13 bases between. This CDR3 is 15 amino acids long.